This TCR beta chain was documented in a study of radiotherapy plus CTLA-4 blockade in lung cancer. V lost 1 base, J lost 3 bases, and 7 bases lay in between. The CDR3 has 14 amino acids. Per the germline V gene, CDR1 is SGHRS and CDR2 is YFSETQ. Assay: immunoSEQ multiplex PCR; the TCRdb copy retains only in-frame clones and omits some. The repertoire consists of 47,000 or so clones, with around 83% occurring once and the leading ten covering 25% to 35%. This receptor was identified in a human donor with non-small cell lung cancer whose response to radiotherapy plus ipilimumab could not be evaluated. Source: peripheral blood, taken from a patient treated with radiotherapy plus ipilimumab. The chain combines TRBV5-1 with TRBJ2-2; D gene ambiguous. The CDR3 DNA sequence: TGCGCCAGCAGCTTGACTCTCGACACCGGGGAGCTGTTTTTT. Translation gives CASSLTLDTGELFF.